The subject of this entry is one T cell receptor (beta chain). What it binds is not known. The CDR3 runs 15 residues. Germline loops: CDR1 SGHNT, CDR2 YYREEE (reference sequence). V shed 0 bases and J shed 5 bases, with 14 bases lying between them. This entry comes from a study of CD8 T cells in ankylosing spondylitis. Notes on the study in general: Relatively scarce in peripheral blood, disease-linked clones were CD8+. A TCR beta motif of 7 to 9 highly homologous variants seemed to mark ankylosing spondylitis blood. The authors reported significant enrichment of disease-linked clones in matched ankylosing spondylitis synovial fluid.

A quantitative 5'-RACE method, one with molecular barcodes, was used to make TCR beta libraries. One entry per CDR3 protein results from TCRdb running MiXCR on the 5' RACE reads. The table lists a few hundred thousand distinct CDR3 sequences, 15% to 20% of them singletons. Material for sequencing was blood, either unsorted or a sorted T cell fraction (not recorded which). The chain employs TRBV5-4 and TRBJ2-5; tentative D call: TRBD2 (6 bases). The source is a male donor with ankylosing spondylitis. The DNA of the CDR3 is TGTGCCAGCAGCTTGGTGGGGGGACCGCCGGAGACCCAGTACTTC. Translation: CASSLVGGPPETQYF.